This T cell receptor (beta chain) was retrieved from a study of blood T cell repertoires in COVID-19. Looking at the study overall: Acute and convalescent COVID-19 samples came from the United States, Italy and Spain. From T cells, B-cell-depleted T cells, or PBMCs came the material, which was cDNA or gDNA.

Enrolment of Seattle patients took place during active infection, and they were followed longitudinally. Germline CDR1 LNHDA, CDR2 SQIVND (reference sequence). This CDR3 has 14 amino acids. V dropped 3 bases and J dropped 3 bases, with 11 bases sitting between them. Original processing methods: Quantification of nucleated cells was approximated via reference gene primer amplification. Clones were sequenced by immunoSEQ multiplex PCR, and TCRdb holds only the in-frame ones, with some missing. V and J calls and clone size come straight from that table; D and trimming were deduced from the DNA. The table has 150,000 to 160,000 clones, around 82% seen once; the top ten hold 0.6% to 0.7%.

The J gene is TRBJ1-1, the V gene TRBV19, with D possibly being TRBD1 (5 bases). This receptor was identified in a man aged 55 to 69 with COVID-19, enrolled during active disease. Source material: peripheral blood. The chain's CDR3 is CASSMVGRDTEAFF. CDR3 sequence (DNA): TGTGCCAGTAGTATGGTGGGCAGGGACACTGAAGCTTTCTTT. Full variable domain (remainder filled in from reference TRBV19 and TRBJ1-1): DGGITQSPKYLFRKEGQNVTLSCEQNLNHDAMYWYRQDPGQGLRLIYYSQIVNDFQKGDIAEGYSVSREKKESFPLTVTSAQKNPTAFYLCASSMVGRDTEAFFGQGTRLTVV.